The TCR beta chain under discussion was sequenced for a study of T-cell reconstitution after alpha-beta-depleted transplantation in children. Findings and caveats of the study: T-cell numbers and diversity one year post-transplant derived largely from freshly generated T cells. Alpha-beta T cells present about two months after transplant were reported to originate from several hundred expanded graft clones.

Molecular barcoding with unique molecular identifiers was used for the TCRbeta library. A single record per CDR3 protein comes from TCRdb applying MiXCR to the PCR reads. Of about 460,000 distinct CDR3 sequences listed, approximately 10% were seen once; the top ten hold 13% to 15%. This clonotype has more than one count but fewer than ten. Its antigen is unknown. Sequenced material: PBMCs, mostly from graft donor cells, taken 180 days after TCRalphabeta/CD19-depleted stem cell transplant. This sequence originates from a female patient between 2 and 10 years old who had a stem cell transplant for aplastic anemia, so the T cells may come from the graft donor.

CDR3 bases: TGCAGCGTGTCTGAGAGTCAAGAGACCCAGTACTTC. Its protein product is CSVSESQETQYF. The V call is TRBV29-1, the J call TRBJ2-5, with unresolved D. In germline, CDR1 is SQVTM, CDR2 ANQGSEA. The V and J ends lost 6 bases and 2 bases respectively, with 10 bases between them. The CDR3 consists of 12 residues.